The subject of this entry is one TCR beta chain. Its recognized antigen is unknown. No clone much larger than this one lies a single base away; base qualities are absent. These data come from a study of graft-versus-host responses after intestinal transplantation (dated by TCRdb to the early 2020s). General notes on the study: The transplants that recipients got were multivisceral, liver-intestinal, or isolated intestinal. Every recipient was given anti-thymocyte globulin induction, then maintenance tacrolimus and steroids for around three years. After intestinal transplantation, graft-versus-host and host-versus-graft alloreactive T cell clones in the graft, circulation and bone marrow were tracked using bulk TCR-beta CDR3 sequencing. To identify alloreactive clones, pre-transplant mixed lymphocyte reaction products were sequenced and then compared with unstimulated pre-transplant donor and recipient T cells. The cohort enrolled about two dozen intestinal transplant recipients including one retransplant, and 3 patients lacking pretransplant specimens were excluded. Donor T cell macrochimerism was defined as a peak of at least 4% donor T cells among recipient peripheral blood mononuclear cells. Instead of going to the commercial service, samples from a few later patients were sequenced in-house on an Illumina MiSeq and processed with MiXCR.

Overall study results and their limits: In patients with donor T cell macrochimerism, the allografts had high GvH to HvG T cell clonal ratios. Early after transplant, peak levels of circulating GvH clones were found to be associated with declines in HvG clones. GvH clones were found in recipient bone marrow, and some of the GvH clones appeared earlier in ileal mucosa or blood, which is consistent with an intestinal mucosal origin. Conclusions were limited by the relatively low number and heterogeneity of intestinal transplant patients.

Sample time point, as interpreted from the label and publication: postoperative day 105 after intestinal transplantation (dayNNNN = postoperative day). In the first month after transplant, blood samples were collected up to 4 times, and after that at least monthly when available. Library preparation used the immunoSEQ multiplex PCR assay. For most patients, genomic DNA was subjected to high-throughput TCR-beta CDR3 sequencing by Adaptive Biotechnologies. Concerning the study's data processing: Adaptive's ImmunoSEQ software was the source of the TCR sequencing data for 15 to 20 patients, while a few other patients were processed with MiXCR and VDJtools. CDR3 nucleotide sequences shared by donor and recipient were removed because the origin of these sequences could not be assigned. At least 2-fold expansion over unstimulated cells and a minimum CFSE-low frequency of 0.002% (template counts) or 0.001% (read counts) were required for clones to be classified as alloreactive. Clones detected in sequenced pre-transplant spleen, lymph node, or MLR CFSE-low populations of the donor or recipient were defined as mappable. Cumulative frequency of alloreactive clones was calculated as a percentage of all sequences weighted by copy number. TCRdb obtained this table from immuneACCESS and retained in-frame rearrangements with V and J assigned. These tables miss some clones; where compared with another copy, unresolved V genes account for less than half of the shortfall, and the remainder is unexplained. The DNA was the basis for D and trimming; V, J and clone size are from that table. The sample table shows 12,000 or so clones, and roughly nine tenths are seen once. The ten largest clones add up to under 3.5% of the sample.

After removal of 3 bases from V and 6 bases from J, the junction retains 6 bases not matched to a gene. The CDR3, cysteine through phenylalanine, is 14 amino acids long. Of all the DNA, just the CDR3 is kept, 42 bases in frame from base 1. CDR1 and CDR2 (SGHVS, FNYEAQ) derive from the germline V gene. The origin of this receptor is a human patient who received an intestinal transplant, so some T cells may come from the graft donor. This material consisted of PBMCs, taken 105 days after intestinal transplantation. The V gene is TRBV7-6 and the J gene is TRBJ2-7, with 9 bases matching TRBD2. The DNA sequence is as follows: TGTGCCAGCAGCTTCGGCGGGAGGGTCTCCGAGCAGTACTTC. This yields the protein CASSFGGRVSEQYF.